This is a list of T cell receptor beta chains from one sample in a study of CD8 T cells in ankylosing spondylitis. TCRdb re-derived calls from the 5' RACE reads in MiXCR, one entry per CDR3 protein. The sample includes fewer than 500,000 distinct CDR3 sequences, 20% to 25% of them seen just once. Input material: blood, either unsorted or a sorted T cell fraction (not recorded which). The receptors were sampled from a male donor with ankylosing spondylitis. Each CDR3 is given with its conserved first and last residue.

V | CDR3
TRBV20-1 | CSASPRGNTEAFF
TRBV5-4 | CASSLGVTGDQETQYF
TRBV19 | CASSPYRNTEAFF
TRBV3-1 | CASSQDLAGGNEKLFF
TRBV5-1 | CASSLDSRPSYNEQFF
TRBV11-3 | CASSLDSVAGGPFF
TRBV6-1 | CASSLDRIETQYF
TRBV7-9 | CASSPAGERVSLKLFF
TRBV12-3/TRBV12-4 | CASSQRQGSTGLYGYTF
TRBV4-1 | CASSQVADRAGYTF
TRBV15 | CATSREARGAGELFF
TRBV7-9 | CASSLTGTGYEQYF
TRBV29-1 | CSAASHAGGRNEQFF
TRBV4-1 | CASSQVPNRDSPLHF
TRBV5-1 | CASSMGQLNEKLFF
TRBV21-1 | CASSATSDGTTDTQYF
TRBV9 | CASSVATAGGTGELFF
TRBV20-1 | CSARVGTAPYEQYF
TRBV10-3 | CAITKRLPPDTQYF
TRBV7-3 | CASSLLPGVSYEQYF
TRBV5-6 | CASSEGHRQYGYTF
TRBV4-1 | CASSQEETAYGYTF
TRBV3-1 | CASSSRTSYGYTF
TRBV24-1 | CATSDTGTSGSLPGNEQFF
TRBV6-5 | CASSYSRVFTGELFF
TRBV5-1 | CASSPYYTNTGELFF
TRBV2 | CASSDNRDLGFGPQHF
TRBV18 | CASSLQASNQPQHF
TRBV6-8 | CASLDPGYQPQHF
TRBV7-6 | CASSLARLYEQYF